One sample yielded the 15 T cell receptor beta chains listed below, sequenced in a study of blood T cell repertoires in COVID-19 (dated by TCRdb to between 2020 and 2021). Libraries came from the immunoSEQ multiplex PCR assay. Here the immuneACCESS table is served through TCRdb, limited to in-frame sequences with V and J called. Missing clones are a known gap in these copies; in checked studies unresolved V genes cover under half, and the rest lacks a known reason. The sample table shows around 62,000 clones, and about nine tenths are seen once. The ten largest make up about 43% of the sample. Sample: peripheral blood. The source of these receptors is a woman aged 55-69 years with COVID-19, enrolled during active disease.

Concerning this clone: The junction shows a germline mismatch at one end, possibly a read error. V gene TRBV18 combines with J gene TRBJ1-2; 9 bases agree with TRBD1. The CDR3 loop spans 14 amino acids. CDR1 and CDR2 from the germline V gene are KGHSH and LQKENI. The DNA of the CDR3 is TGTGCCAGCTCATCACCGGGACAGGGAAATGGCTACACCTTC. It translates to CASSSPGQGNGYTF.

The chain uses TRBV6-2 or TRBV6-3 and TRBJ2-3; a weak D match, TRBD2 (5 bases). This CDR3 is 16 amino acids long. V lost 6 bases to trimming and J lost 0 bases, with 16 bases between them. CDR1 and CDR2 (germline): MNHEY, SVGEGT. The CDR3 reads CASSRRRRSSTDTQYF. The DNA of the CDR3 is TGTGCCAGCAGCCGTCGCAGGAGGTCTAGCACAGATACGCAGTATTTT.

This clone was seen more than once but under ten times. The gene calls are TRBV25-1 and TRBJ2-7; TRBD2 matches 13 bases. This CDR3 is built from 15 residues. J gave up 5 bases and V 3 bases, and 4 bases lay outside the gene matches. Germline CDR1 is MGHDK and CDR2 is SYGVNS. As DNA, the CDR3 is TGTGCCAGCAGTGAGGGGACTAGCGGGGTCGACGAGCAGTACTTC. This codes for CASSEGTSGVDEQYF.

A single count supports this clone. This chain links TRBV28 with TRBJ1-5; no firm D call. Trimming removed 5 bases at V and 2 bases at J, with 10 bases between. Germline V gives CDR1 MDHEN, CDR2 SYDVKM. This CDR3 comprises 14 residues. The CDR3 nucleotides read TGTGCCAGCAGTCCCTTCACAGGCAATCAGCCCCAGCATTTT. Amino acids: CASSPFTGNQPQHF.

The V gene is TRBV28, the J gene TRBJ1-3; possible D gene TRBD1, 6 bases. CDR3 size: 15 residues. The germline V gene has CDR1 MDHEN and CDR2 SYDVKM. The V end lost 6 bases, the J end lost 3 bases, and 15 bases lay between the germline ends. CDR3 in amino acids: CASRRGQLDGNTIYF. The CDR3, as DNA: TGTGCCAGCAGACGAGGACAGCTTGATGGAAACACCATATATTTT.

The V call is TRBV14, the J call TRBJ2-1; 12 bases are shared with TRBD2. Trimming removed 4 bases from V and 7 bases from J; junction bases left unmatched: 14. CDR1 and CDR2 from the germline V gene are SGHDN and FVKESK. The length of the CDR3 is 18 residues. The chain's CDR3 is CASSLLPLGTSGLNEQFF. The CDR3 DNA is TGTGCCAGCAGCCTCCTGCCCCTCGGGACTAGCGGGCTTAATGAGCAGTTCTTC.

The chain employs TRBV15 and TRBJ1-1; D may be TRBD1 (6 bases). Germline assignment: CDR1 LNHNV and CDR2 YYDKDF (reference sequence). The ends were cut back, 5 bases at V and 4 bases at J, with 11 bases in the middle. CDR3 length equals 13 residues. The CDR3 region is CATSALRGTEAFF. The CDR3 DNA sequence: TGTGCCACCAGCGCCCTCAGGGGCACTGAAGCTTTCTTT.

V usage is TRBV6-5 and J usage is TRBJ2-2, with TRBD2 identical over 10 bases. The CDR3 covers 15 residues. The germline gives CDR1 MNHEY, CDR2 SVGAGI. After removal of 6 bases from V and 5 bases from J, the junction contained 6 bases not matched to a gene. The CDR3 reads CASRSTSGVTGELFF. The CDR3 DNA sequence: TGTGCCAGCAGATCTACTAGCGGGGTTACCGGGGAGCTGTTTTTT.

The rearrangement links TRBV6-5 to TRBJ1-2, with TRBD1 identical over 9 bases. Unmatched junction bases numbered 7, after V lost 6 bases and J lost 8 bases. The CDR3 sequence is 13 residues long. The V gene's germline CDR1 is MNHEY and CDR2 SVGAGI. The CDR3 DNA is TGTGCCAGCAGGACCGGGACAGGGATCGGCTACACCTTC. Its protein product is CASRTGTGIGYTF.

J is TRBJ1-5 and V is TRBV7-7; D is possibly TRBD1 (5 bases). From germline, CDR1 is SSHAT and CDR2 FNYEAQ (reference sequence). CDR3 length: 16 residues. Between the trimmed V and J ends, which lost 5 bases and 0 bases, there was a span of 14 bases. CDR3 amino acids: CASSPTGLYSNQPQHF. Written as DNA, the CDR3 is TGTGCCAGCAGCCCAACAGGCTTATATAGCAATCAGCCCCAGCATTTT.

This chain uses TRBV7-9 with TRBJ2-2; D is perhaps TRBD1 (6 bases). Germline lookup yields CDR1 SEHNR and CDR2 FQNEAQ (reference sequence). This CDR3 contains 12 residues. V gave up 5 bases and J gave up 6 bases, with 7 bases separating them. This chain's CDR3 is CASSHRAGELFF. The CDR3, as DNA: TGTGCCAGCAGCCACAGGGCCGGGGAGCTGTTTTTT.

The chain has TRBV4-1 and TRBJ1-1; 7 positions match TRBD1. J was trimmed by 1 base and V by 5 bases; bases with no gene match: 13. The CDR3 is made up of 17 amino acids. Germline values: CDR1 MGHRA, CDR2 YSYEKL. CDR3 bases: TGCGCCAGCAGCGCGGCGAGGGGGCTCCGCCGGAACACTGAAGCTTTCTTT. Translating gives CASSAARGLRRNTEAFF.

V and J are TRBV11-3 and TRBJ2-1; 8 bases fit TRBD2. V was pared by 6 bases and J by 0 bases, with 4 bases of the junction left unmatched. CDR3 length: 15 residues. CDR1 and CDR2 from the germline V gene are SGHNT and YENEEA. In nucleotides, the CDR3 is TGTGCCAGCAGTCGCGGGGGGAGCTCCTACAATGAGCAGTTCTTC. Amino acid sequence: CASSRGGSSYNEQFF.

The chain has TRBV27 and TRBJ2-7; the D is unclear. Germline CDR1 reads MNHEY; CDR2 reads SMNVEV (reference sequence). V lost 2 bases and J lost 0, with 5 bases in between. This CDR3 comprises 13 residues. CDR3: CASSLAGSYEQYF. The CDR3 DNA is TGTGCCAGCAGTTTAGCAGGCTCCTACGAGCAGTACTTC.

This chain connects TRBV2 to TRBJ2-7; 9 bases agree with TRBD2. After removal of 7 bases from V and 5 bases from J, the junction contained 12 bases not matched to a gene. This CDR3 comprises 15 residues. The germline gives CDR1 SNHLY, CDR2 FYNNEI. Here the CDR3 reads CASMSSLAGTNEQYF. The CDR3 bases are TGTGCCAGCATGAGTAGTCTAGCGGGAACGAACGAGCAGTACTTC. Variable domain in full (rest from reference TRBV2 and TRBJ2-7): EPEVTQTPSHQVTQMGQEVILRCVPISNHLYFYWYRQILGQKVEFLVSFYNNEISEKSEIFDDQFSVERPDGSNFTLKIRSTKLEDSAMYFCASMSSLAGTNEQYFGPGTRLTVT.